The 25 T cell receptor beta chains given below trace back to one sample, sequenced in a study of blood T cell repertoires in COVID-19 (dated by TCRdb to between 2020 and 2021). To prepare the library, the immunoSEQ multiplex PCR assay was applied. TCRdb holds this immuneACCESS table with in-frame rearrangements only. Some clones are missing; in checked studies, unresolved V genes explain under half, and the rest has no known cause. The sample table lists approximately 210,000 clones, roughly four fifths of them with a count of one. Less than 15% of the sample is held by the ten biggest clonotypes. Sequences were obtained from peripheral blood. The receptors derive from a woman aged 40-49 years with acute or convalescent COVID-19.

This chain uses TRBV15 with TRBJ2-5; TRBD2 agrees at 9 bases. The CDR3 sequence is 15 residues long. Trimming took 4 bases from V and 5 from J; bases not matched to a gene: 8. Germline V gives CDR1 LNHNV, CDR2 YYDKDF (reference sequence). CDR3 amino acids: CATSTSGGYLETQYF. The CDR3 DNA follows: TGTGCCACCAGCACCAGCGGGGGGTATTTGGAGACCCAGTACTTC.

The CDR3 spells CASSLQTGSQPQHF. The CDR3 coding sequence is TGCGCCAGCAGCCTTCAAACAGGGAGTCAGCCCCAGCATTTT. The chain carries TRBV4-1 and TRBJ1-5; D may be TRBD1 (6 bases). V lost 4 bases and J 6 bases, leaving 13 bases between the germline ends. Germline V gene data show CDR1 as MGHRA and CDR2 as YSYEKL. The CDR3 is 14 residues long.

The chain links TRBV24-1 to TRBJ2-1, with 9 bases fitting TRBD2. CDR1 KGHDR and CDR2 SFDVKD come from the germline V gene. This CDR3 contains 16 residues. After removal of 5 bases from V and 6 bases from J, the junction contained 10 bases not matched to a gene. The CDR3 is CATSANSGRRSNEQFF. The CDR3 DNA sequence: TGTGCCACCAGTGCCAATAGCGGGAGAAGGAGCAATGAGCAGTTCTTC.

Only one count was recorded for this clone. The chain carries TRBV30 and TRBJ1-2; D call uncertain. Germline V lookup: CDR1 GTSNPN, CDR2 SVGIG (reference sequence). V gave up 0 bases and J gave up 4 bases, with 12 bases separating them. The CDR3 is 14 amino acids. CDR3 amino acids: CAWSVGLVVYGYTF. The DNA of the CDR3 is TGTGCCTGGAGTGTAGGTCTAGTCGTCTATGGCTACACCTTC.

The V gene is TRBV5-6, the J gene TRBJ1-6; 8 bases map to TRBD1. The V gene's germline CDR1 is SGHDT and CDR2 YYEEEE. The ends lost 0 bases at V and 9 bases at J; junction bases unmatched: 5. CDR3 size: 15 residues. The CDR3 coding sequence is TGTGCCAGCAGCTTGGTGGGACAGGTGGTTTCACCCCTCCACTTT. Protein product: CASSLVGQVVSPLHF.

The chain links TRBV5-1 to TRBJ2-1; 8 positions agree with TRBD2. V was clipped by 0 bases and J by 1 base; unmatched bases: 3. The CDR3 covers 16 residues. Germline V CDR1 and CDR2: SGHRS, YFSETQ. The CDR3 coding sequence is TGCGCCAGCAGCTTGGATCCTAGCGGGTCCTACAATGAGCAGTTCTTC. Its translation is CASSLDPSGSYNEQFF.

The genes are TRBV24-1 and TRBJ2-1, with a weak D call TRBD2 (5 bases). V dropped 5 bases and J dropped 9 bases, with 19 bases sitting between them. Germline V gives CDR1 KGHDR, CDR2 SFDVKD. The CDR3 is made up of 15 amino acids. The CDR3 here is CATSVLGVGVSEQFF. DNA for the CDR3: TGTGCCACCAGTGTCCTCGGGGTCGGGGTCAGTGAGCAGTTCTTC.

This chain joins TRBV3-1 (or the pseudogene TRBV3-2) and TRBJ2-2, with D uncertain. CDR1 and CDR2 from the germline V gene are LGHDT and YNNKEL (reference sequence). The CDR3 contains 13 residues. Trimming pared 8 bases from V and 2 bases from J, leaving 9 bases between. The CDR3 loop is CASGPGNTGELFF. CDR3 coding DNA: TGTGCCAGCGGGCCAGGAAACACCGGGGAGCTGTTTTTT.

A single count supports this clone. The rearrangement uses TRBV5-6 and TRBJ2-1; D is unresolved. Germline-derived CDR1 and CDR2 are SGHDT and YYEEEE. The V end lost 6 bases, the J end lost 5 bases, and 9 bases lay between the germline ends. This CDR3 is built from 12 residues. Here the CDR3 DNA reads TGTGCCAGCACCCTATTTGACAATGAGCAGTTCTTC. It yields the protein CASTLFDNEQFF.

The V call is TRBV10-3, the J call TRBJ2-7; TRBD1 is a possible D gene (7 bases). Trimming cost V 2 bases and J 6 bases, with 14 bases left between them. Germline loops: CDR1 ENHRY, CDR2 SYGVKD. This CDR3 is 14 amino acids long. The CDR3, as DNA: TGTGCCATCAGTGAGGAAAACAGGGGAGGCGAGCAGTACTTC. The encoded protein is CAISEENRGGEQYF.

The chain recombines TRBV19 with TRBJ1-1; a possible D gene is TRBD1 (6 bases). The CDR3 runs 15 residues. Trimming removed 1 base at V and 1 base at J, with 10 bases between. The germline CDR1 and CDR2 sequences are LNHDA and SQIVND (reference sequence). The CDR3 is CASSIVGTQNTEAFF. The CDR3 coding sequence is TGTGCCAGTAGTATAGTAGGGACACAGAACACTGAAGCTTTCTTT.

The CDR3 coding sequence is TGTGCCAGCAGAGTCAGGGGAGGGAGCACTGAAGCTTTCTTT. Translation gives CASRVRGGSTEAFF. The gene calls are TRBV2 and TRBJ1-1; TRBD1 might be the D (6 bases). The CDR3 sequence is 14 residues long. The V gene lost 6 bases and the J gene lost 4 bases, with 15 bases spanning the gap. The V gene's germline CDR1 is SNHLY and CDR2 FYNNEI.

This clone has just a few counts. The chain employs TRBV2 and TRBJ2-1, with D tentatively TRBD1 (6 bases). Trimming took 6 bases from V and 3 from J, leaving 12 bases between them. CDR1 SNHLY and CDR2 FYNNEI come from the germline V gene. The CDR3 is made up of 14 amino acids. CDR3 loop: CASSLWDNYNEQFF. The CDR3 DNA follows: TGTGCCAGCAGCCTTTGGGACAACTACAATGAGCAGTTCTTC.

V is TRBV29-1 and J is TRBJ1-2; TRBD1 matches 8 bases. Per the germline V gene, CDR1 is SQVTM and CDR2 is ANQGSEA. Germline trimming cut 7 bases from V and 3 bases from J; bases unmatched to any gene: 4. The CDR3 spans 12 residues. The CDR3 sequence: CSGQTGDYGYTF. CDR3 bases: TGCAGCGGACAGACAGGGGACTATGGCTACACCTTC.

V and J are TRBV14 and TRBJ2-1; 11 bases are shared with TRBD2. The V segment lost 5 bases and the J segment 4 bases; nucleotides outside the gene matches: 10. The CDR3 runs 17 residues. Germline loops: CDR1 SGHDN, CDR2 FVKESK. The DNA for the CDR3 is TGTGCCAGCAGCTCCAGAGGGGGACTAGCGGCGTACAATGAGCAGTTCTTC. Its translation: CASSSRGGLAAYNEQFF.

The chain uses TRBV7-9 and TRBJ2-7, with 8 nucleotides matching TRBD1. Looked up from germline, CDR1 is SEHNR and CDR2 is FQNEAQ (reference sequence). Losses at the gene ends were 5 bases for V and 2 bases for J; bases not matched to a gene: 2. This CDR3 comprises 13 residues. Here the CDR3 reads CASSLTGAYEQYF. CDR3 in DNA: TGTGCCAGCAGCCTGACAGGGGCCTACGAGCAGTACTTC.

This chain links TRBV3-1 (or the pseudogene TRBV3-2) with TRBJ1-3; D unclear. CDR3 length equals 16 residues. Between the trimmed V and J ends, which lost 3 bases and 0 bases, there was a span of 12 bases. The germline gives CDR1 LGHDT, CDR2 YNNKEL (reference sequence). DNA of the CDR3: TGTGCCAGCAGCCACACCAGGCGTAGCTCTGGAAACACCATATATTTT. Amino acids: CASSHTRRSSGNTIYF.

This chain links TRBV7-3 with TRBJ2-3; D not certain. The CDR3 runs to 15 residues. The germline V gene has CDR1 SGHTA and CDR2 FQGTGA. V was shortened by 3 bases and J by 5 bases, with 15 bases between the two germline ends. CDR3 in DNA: TGTGCCAGCAGCTTTGATGGCAGGTTTGGAGATACGCAGTATTTT. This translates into CASSFDGRFGDTQYF.

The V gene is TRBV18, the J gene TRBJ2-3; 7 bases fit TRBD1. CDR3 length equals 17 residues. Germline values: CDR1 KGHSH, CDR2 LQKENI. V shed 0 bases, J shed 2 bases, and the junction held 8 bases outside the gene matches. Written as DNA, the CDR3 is TGTGCCAGCTCACCACCAAGCCTGACAGGGTTCACAGATACGCAGTATTTT. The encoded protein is CASSPPSLTGFTDTQYF.

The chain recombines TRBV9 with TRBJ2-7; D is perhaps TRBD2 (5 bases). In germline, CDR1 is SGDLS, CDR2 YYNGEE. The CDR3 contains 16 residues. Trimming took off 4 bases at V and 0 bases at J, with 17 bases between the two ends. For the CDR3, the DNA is TGTGCCAGCAGCCCCTCCCCGCTAGGGAGCTCCTACGAGCAGTACTTC. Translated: CASSPSPLGSSYEQYF. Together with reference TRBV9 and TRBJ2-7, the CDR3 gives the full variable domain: DSGVTQTPKHLITATGQRVTLRCSPRSGDLSVYWYQQSLDQGLQFLIQYYNGEERAKGNILERFSAQQFPDLHSELNLSSLELGDSALYFCASSPSPLGSSYEQYFGPGTRLTVT.

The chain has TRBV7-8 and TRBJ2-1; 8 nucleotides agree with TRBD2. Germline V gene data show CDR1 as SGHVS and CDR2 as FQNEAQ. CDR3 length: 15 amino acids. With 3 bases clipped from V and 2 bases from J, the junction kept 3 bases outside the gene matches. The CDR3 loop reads CASSLLAGPYNEQFF. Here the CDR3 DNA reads TGTGCCAGCAGCTTGCTAGCGGGCCCCTACAATGAGCAGTTCTTC.

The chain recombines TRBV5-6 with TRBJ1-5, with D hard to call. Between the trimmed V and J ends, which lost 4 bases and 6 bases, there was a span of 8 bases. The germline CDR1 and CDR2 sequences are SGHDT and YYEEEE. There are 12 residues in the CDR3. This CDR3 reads CASSRALQPQHF. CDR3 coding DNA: TGTGCCAGCAGCCGCGCTCTTCAGCCCCAGCATTTT.

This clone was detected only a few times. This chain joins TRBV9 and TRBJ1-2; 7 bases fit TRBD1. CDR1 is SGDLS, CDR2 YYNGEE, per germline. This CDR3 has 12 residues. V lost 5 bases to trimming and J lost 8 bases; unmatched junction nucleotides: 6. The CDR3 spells CASRDDRDGYTF. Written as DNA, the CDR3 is TGTGCCAGCAGAGACGACAGGGACGGCTACACCTTC.

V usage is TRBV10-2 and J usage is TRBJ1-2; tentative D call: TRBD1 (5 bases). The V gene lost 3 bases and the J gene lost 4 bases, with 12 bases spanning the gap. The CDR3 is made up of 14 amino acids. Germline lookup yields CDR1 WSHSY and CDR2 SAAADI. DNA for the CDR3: TGCGCCAGCAGTGAATCTGGGGCGCTCTATGGCTACACCTTC. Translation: CASSESGALYGYTF.

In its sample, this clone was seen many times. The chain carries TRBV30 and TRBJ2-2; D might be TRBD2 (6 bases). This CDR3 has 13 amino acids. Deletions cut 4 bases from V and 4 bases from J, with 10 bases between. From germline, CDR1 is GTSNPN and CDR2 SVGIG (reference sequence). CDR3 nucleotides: TGTGCCTGGAAAAGGAGGGTCACCGGGGAGCTGTTTTTT. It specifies CAWKRRVTGELFF.